This TCR beta chain is drawn from a study of patients and donors after allogeneic stem cell transplantation. TCRdb re-analysed the RT-PCR reads in MiXCR, keeping a single row per CDR3 protein. The data show roughly 190,000 distinct CDR3 sequences, 41% seen once. This clonotype was recorded at least ten times. The CDR3 spans 15 residues. Germline lookup yields CDR1 SGHRS and CDR2 YFSETQ. V was pared by 1 base and J by 2 bases, with 10 bases between. The clonotype comes from a human donor who was either an allogeneic HSCT recipient or a stem cell or donor lymphocyte infusion donor (not recorded which). It is not recorded whose cells these are; they may come from a transplant donor. The chain couples TRBV5-1 to TRBJ1-3; TRBD1 is a possible D gene (5 bases). The sample comprised blood, either unsorted or a sorted T cell fraction (not recorded which). CDR3 protein: CASSLQGDPGNTIYF. CDR3 DNA sequence: TGCGCCAGCAGCTTGCAGGGAGACCCTGGAAACACCATATATTTT.